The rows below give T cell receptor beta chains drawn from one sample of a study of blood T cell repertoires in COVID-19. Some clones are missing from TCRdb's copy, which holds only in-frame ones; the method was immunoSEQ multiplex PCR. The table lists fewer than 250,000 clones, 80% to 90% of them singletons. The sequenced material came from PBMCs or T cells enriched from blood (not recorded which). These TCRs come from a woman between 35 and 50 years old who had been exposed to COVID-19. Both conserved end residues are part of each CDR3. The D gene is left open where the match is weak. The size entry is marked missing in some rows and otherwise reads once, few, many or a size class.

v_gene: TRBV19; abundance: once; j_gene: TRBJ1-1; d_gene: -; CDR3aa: CASNLHPGNTEAFF; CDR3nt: TGTGCCAGTAATCTACACCCGGGGAACACTGAAGCTTTCTTT
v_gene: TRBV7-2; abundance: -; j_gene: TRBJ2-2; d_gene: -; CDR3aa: CASSPNRETGELFF; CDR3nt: TGTGCCAGCAGCCCCAACAGGGAGACCGGGGAGCTGTTTTTT
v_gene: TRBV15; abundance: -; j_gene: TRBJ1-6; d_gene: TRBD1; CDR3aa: CATSPPGGYNSPLHF; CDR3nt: TGTGCCACCAGCCCTCCAGGGGGTTATAATTCACCCCTCCACTTT
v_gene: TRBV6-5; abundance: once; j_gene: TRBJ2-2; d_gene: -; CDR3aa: CASSLTDTGELFF; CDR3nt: TGTGCCAGCAGCCTAACTGACACCGGGGAGCTGTTTTTT
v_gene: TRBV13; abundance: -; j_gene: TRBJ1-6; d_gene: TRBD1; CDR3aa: CASSWDRGNSPLHF; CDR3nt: TGTGCCAGCAGCTGGGACAGGGGTAATTCACCCCTCCACTTT
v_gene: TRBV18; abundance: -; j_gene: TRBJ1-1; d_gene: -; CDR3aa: CASSRRGETEAFF; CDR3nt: TGTGCCAGCTCACGACGGGGGGAAACTGAAGCTTTCTTT
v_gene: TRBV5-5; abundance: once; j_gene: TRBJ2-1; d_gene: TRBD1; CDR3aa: CASSLLGQGYNEQFF; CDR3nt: TGTGCCAGCAGCTTGTTGGGACAGGGATACAATGAGCAGTTCTTC
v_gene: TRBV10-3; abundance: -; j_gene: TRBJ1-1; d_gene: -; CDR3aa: CAISVGEGWPEAFF; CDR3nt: TGTGCCATCAGTGTGGGGGAGGGGTGGCCTGAAGCTTTCTTT
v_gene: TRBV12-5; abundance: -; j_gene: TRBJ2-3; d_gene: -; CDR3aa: CASGLVSGRDTQYF; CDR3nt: TGTGCTAGTGGTTTGGTAAGCGGGCGGGATACGCAGTATTTT
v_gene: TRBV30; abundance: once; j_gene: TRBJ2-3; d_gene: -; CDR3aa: CAWSVGEDTQYF; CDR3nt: TGTGCCTGGAGTGTAGGAGAGGATACGCAGTATTTT
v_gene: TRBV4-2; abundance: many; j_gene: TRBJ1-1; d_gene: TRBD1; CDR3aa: CASSQDGQGSEAFF; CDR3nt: TGTGCCAGCAGCCAAGACGGACAGGGCTCTGAAGCTTTCTTT
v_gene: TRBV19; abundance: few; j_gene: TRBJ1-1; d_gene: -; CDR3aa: CASSIVGLNTEAFF; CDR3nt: TGTGCCAGTAGTATAGTTGGACTTAACACTGAAGCTTTCTTT
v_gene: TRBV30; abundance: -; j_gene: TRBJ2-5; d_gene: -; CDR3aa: CACGSSAGETQYF; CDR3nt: TGTGCCTGTGGTTCTTCGGCGGGGGAGACCCAGTACTTC
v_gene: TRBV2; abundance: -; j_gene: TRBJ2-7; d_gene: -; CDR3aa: CASSLVPLYEQYF; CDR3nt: TGTGCCAGCTCCCTCGTCCCGTTATACGAGCAGTACTTC
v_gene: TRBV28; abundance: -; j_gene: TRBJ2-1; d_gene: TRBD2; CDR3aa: CASSLGSGGSYNEQFF; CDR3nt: TGTGCCAGCAGTCTAGGGAGCGGGGGTTCCTACAATGAGCAGTTCTTC
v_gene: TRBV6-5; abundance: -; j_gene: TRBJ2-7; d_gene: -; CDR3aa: CASSPGQSYEQYF; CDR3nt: TGTGCCAGCAGCCCAGGACAGTCCTACGAGCAGTACTTC
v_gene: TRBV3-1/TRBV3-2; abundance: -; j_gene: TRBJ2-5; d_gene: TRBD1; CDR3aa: CASSQQGAQTQYF; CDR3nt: TGTGCCAGCAGCCAGCAGGGGGCACAGACCCAGTACTTC
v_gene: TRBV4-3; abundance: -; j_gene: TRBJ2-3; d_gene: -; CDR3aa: CASSQGLGTQYF; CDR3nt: TGCGCCAGCAGCCAAGGACTAGGTACGCAGTATTTT
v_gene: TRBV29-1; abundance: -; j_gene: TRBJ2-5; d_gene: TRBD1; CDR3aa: CSVLDWDSQETQYF; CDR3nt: TGCAGCGTTTTGGATTGGGACAGCCAAGAGACCCAGTACTTC
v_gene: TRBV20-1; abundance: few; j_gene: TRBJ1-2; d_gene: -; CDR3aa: CSTQGSNGYTF; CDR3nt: TGCAGTACTCAGGGATCCAATGGCTACACCTTC
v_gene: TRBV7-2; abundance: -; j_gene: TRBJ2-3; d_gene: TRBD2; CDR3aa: CASGLAGSDTQYF; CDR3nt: TGTGCCAGCGGACTAGCGGGGTCAGATACGCAGTATTTT
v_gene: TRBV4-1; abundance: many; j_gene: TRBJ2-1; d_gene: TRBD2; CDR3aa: CASSRGGLAGTYNEQFF; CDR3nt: TGCGCCAGCAGCCGAGGCGGGCTAGCGGGCACCTACAATGAGCAGTTCTTC
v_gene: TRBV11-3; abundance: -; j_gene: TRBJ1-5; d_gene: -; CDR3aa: CASSKTENQPQHF; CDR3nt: TGTGCCAGCAGCAAGACAGAGAATCAGCCCCAGCATTTT
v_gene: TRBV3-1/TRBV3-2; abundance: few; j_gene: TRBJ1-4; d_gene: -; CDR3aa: CASSQVEVLGEKLFF; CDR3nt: TGTGCCAGCAGCCAAGTAGAGGTGTTGGGTGAAAAACTGTTTTTT
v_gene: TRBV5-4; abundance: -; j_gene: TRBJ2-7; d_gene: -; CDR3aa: CASSFSGTYEQYF; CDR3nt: TGTGCCAGCAGCTTCTCCGGGACCTACGAGCAGTACTTC
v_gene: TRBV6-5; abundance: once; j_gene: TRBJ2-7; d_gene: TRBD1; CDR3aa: CASSQGQAGLEQYF; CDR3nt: TGTGCCAGCAGTCAGGGACAGGCAGGATTGGAGCAGTACTTC
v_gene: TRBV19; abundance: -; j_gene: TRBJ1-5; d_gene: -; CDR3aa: CASSSTQGWQPQHF; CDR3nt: TGTGCCAGTAGTTCCACACAGGGCTGGCAGCCCCAGCATTTT
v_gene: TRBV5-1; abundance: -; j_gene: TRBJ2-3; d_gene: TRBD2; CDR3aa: CASSWTSGGADTQYF; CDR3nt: TGCGCCAGCAGCTGGACTAGCGGGGGGGCAGATACGCAGTATTTT
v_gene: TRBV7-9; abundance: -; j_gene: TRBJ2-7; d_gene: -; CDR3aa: CASSLEPLEQYF; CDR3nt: TGTGCCAGCAGCTTAGAGCCCCTCGAGCAGTACTTC
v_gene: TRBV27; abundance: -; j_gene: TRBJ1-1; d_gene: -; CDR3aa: CASSLRTGSTEAFF; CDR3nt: TGTGCCAGCAGTTTAAGGACGGGGAGTACTGAAGCTTTCTTT
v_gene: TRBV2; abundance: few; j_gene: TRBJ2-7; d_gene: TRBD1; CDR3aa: CASSPRGSSYEQYF; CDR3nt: TGTGCCAGCAGCCCCAGGGGGAGCTCCTACGAGCAGTACTTC
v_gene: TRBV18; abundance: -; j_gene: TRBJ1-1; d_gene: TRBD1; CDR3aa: CASSPNGQDGVTEAFF; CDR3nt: TGTGCCAGCTCACCAAACGGACAGGACGGGGTCACTGAAGCTTTCTTT
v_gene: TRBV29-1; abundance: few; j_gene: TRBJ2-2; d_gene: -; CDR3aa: CSGDGECTGELFF; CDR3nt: TGCAGTGGTGATGGGGAGTGCACCGGGGAGCTGTTTTTT
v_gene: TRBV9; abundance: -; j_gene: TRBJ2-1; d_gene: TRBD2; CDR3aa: CASSVGSSGYNEQFF; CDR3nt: TGTGCCAGCAGCGTAGGGTCTAGCGGATACAATGAGCAGTTCTTC
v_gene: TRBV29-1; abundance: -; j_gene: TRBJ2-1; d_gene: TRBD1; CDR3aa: CSVEEGTGATYNEQFF; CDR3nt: TGCAGCGTTGAAGAGGGGACAGGGGCAACATACAATGAGCAGTTCTTC
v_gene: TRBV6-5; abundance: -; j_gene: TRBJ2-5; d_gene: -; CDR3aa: CASRRGQNQETQYF; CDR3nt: TGTGCCAGCAGGAGAGGACAGAACCAAGAGACCCAGTACTTC
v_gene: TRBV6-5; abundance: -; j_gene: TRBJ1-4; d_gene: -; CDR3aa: CASNGGLGEKLFF; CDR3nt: TGTGCCAGTAACGGGGGGTTAGGTGAAAAACTGTTTTTT
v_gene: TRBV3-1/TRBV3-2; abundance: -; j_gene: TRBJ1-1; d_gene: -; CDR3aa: CASSQTDEAFF; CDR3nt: TGTGCCAGCAGCCAGACAGACGAAGCTTTCTTT
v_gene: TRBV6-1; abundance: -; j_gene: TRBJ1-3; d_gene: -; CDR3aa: CASSEGRGHGAGNTIYF; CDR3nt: TGTGCCAGCAGTGAAGGGCGGGGCCACGGAGCTGGAAACACCATATATTTT
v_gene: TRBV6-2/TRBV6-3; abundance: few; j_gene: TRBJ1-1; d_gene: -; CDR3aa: CASSSPMPLTGSKAFF; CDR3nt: TGTGCCAGCAGTTCTCCCATGCCACTAACTGGCTCGAAAGCTTTCTTT
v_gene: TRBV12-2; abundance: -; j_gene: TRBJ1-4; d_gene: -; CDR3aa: CASRANRAGGYNEKLFF; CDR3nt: TGTGCAAGTCGCGCAAACAGGGCGGGGGGCTACAATGAAAAACTGTTTTTT
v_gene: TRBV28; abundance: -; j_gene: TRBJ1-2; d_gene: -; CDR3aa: CASSFEGGYTF; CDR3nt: TGTGCCAGCAGTTTCGAGGGCGGCTACACCTTC